Listed below are T cell receptor beta chains from one sample, sequenced in a study of cytomegalovirus exposure and HLA in healthy donors. Only in-frame clones appear in the TCRdb table, and some are missing; sequencing was by immunoSEQ multiplex PCR. The repertoire holds 160,000 or so clones, roughly 80% seen once, with about 1.5% in the top ten. Input material: PBMCs. Receptor source: a male donor in good health and CMV-seronegative. The CDR3 runs from the conserved cysteine through the conserved F or W. The order of the fields is J gene, D gene, V gene, clone size, CDR3 protein, CDR3 DNA. The D gene is left open where the match is weak. Clone size is stated in some rows and not others, as once, few, many or a class when expanded.

TRBJ2-5 - TRBV28 - CASSLPDRRETQYF TGTGCCAGCAGTTTACCGGACAGACGAGAGACCCAGTACTTC
TRBJ2-5 - TRBV28 - CASSYGRETQYF TGTGCCAGCAGCTATGGGAGAGAGACCCAGTACTTC
TRBJ1-1 - TRBV5-5 - CASSAQQGNTEAFF TGTGCCAGCAGCGCGCAACAGGGGAACACTGAAGCTTTCTTT
TRBJ2-1 - TRBV28 - CASSSRLEQFF TGTGCCAGCAGTTCTCGACTTGAGCAGTTCTTC
TRBJ2-2 - TRBV5-1 - CASSTQGQGGELFF TGCGCCAGCAGCACACAGGGTCAAGGCGGGGAGCTGTTTTTT
TRBJ1-1 - TRBV19 - CASSARGLGNTEAFF TGTGCCAGTAGTGCCAGGGGATTGGGGAACACTGAAGCTTTCTTT
TRBJ2-5 - TRBV30 - CAWSAGFGGSETQYF TGTGCCTGGAGTGCAGGGTTTGGGGGCAGTGAGACCCAGTACTTC
TRBJ1-1 - TRBV5-4 - CASSAAGPRAEAFF TGTGCCAGCAGCGCGGCAGGGCCTCGAGCTGAAGCTTTCTTT
TRBJ2-7 TRBD1 TRBV2 once CASRAWTGTYYEQYF TGTGCCAGCAGGGCCTGGACAGGGACGTACTACGAGCAGTACTTC
TRBJ2-1 TRBD2 TRBV19 - CASSPFSGSSYNEQFF TGTGCCAGTAGTCCTTTTAGCGGGAGCTCCTACAATGAGCAGTTCTTC
TRBJ2-7 - TRBV7-9 - CASSFHGTYEQYF TGTGCCAGCAGCTTCCACGGGACCTACGAGCAGTACTTC
TRBJ1-2 - TRBV19 - CASSIAGQPLYGYTF TGTGCCAGTAGTATAGCCGGACAGCCACTCTATGGCTACACCTTC
TRBJ2-7 - TRBV6-5 - CASTSGSSYEQYF TGTGCCAGCACCTCCGGGAGCTCCTACGAGCAGTACTTC
TRBJ2-7 - TRBV30 few CAWSVGGSYEQYF TGTGCCTGGAGTGTCGGCGGATCCTACGAGCAGTACTTC
TRBJ2-5 - TRBV11-2 - CASSLGLQETQYF TGTGCCAGCAGCTTAGGACTACAAGAGACCCAGTACTTC
TRBJ2-7 TRBD1 TRBV18 - CASSPTDRGTREQYF TGTGCCAGCTCACCAACGGACAGGGGAACCCGCGAGCAGTACTTC
TRBJ1-5 - TRBV5-6 - CASSLGLNQPQHF TGTGCCAGCAGCTTGGGACTTAATCAGCCCCAGCATTTT
TRBJ2-6 - TRBV30 - CARTWGAGANVLTF TGTGCCCGAACCTGGGGAGCTGGGGCCAACGTCCTGACTTTC
TRBJ2-3 - TRBV11-2 - CASSISLAWTPDTQYF TGTGCCAGCAGCATATCGCTAGCGTGGACCCCAGATACGCAGTATTTT
TRBJ1-2 - TRBV6-5 - CASTNARVVGYTF TGTGCCAGCACCAACGCAAGAGTGGTTGGCTACACCTTC
TRBJ1-6 TRBD1 TRBV10-1 few CASSGRDSSYNSPLHF TGCGCCAGCAGCGGCAGGGACAGCTCCTATAATTCACCCCTCCACTTT
TRBJ1-5 - TRBV5-4 - CASSLDRDTNQPQHF TGTGCCAGCAGCTTAGATAGAGACACCAATCAGCCCCAGCATTTT
TRBJ1-1 TRBD1 TRBV7-9 - CASSVPLQGARDTEAFF TGTGCCAGCAGCGTACCACTTCAGGGGGCGCGCGACACTGAAGCTTTCTTT
TRBJ1-1 - TRBV5-1 - CASSRLGLGETEAFF TGCGCCAGCAGCCGACTTGGACTCGGGGAAACTGAAGCTTTCTTT
TRBJ1-2 - TRBV28 - CASSSHRDYGYTF TGTGCCAGCAGTTCTCACAGGGACTATGGCTACACCTTC
TRBJ2-2 - TRBV5-4 - CASTPGGGNTGELFF TGTGCCAGCACCCCTGGAGGGGGCAACACCGGGGAGCTGTTTTTT
TRBJ1-1 TRBD1 TRBV9 - CASSSQGARNTEAFF TGTGCCAGCAGCTCTCAGGGGGCTAGGAACACTGAAGCTTTCTTT
TRBJ2-2 - TRBV5-8 - CASSLGLNTGELFF TGTGCCAGCAGCCTAGGACTGAACACCGGGGAGCTGTTTTTT
TRBJ2-2 - TRBV27 few CASKGNSNTGELFF TGTGCCAGCAAGGGGAACTCCAACACCGGGGAGCTGTTTTTT
TRBJ2-5 - TRBV5-8 few CASSLRFRVETQYF TGTGCCAGCAGCTTGCGATTCCGGGTAGAGACCCAGTACTTC
TRBJ2-1 TRBD1 TRBV2 few CASKAGGAHNEQFF TGTGCCAGCAAAGCAGGGGGCGCGCATAATGAGCAGTTCTTC
TRBJ2-2 - TRBV5-1 - CASSNTGSTGELFF TGCGCCAGCAGCAACACAGGGTCGACCGGGGAGCTGTTTTTT
TRBJ1-1 - TRBV5-8 few CASSRTRNTEAFF TGTGCCAGCAGCAGGACTCGTAACACTGAAGCTTTCTTT
TRBJ1-1 TRBD1 TRBV5-4 few CASKRLPRDRGREDEAFF TGTGCCAGCAAGAGGCTTCCCCGGGACAGGGGGCGGGAGGATGAAGCTTTCTTT
TRBJ1-2 - TRBV7-9 - CASSPRTDYGYTF TGTGCCAGCAGCCCTCGGACAGACTATGGCTACACCTTC
TRBJ2-2 - TRBV2 - CASRRGRDTGELFF TGTGCCAGCAGAAGGGGGAGAGACACCGGGGAGCTGTTTTTT
TRBJ2-5 TRBD2 TRBV5-4 - CASSLTSGGGGTQYF TGTGCCAGCAGCCTGACTAGCGGGGGTGGAGGGACCCAGTACTTC
TRBJ2-5 TRBD2 TRBV18 - CASSPPGLGEETQYF TGTGCCAGCTCACCACCGGGACTAGGGGAAGAGACCCAGTACTTC
TRBJ1-5 TRBD1 TRBV6-5 - CASRGTGIGQPQHF TGTGCCAGCAGAGGGACAGGGATTGGGCAGCCCCAGCATTTT
TRBJ1-1 - TRBV4-2 few CASSREGEAFF TGTGCCAGCAGCCGGGAGGGAGAAGCTTTCTTT
TRBJ2-7 - TRBV13 - CASTQGGSYEQYF TGTGCCAGCACCCAGGGCGGTTCCTACGAGCAGTACTTC
TRBJ2-7 TRBD2 TRBV28 - CATLRTGGAYEQYF TGTGCCACCCTCCGAACGGGAGGGGCCTACGAGCAGTACTTC
TRBJ2-7 TRBD2 TRBV5-1 few CASSPRTSGRVREQYF TGCGCCAGCAGCCCCAGGACTAGCGGGAGGGTACGCGAGCAGTACTTC
TRBJ2-7 TRBD1 TRBV5-6 - CASSLSRGRVIGYEQYF TGTGCCAGCAGCTTGAGCAGGGGGCGCGTTATAGGCTACGAGCAGTACTTC
TRBJ2-7 TRBD2 TRBV28 once CASRGGASGSVEQYF TGTGCCAGTCGTGGGGGGGCTAGCGGGAGTGTAGAGCAGTACTTC
TRBJ2-6 - TRBV6-5 - CASSSTSSGANVLTF TGTGCCAGCAGTTCCACGAGCTCTGGGGCCAACGTCCTGACTTTC
TRBJ1-2 TRBD1 TRBV11-3 - CASSYDRGHGYTF TGTGCCAGCAGCTACGACAGGGGGCATGGCTACACCTTC
TRBJ2-7 - TRBV10-3 - CAIRTKQGTHEQYF TGTGCCATCAGGACGAAACAGGGGACTCACGAGCAGTACTTC
TRBJ1-5 TRBD1 TRBV6-1 - CASSPGGNSNQPQHF TGTGCCAGCAGTCCAGGGGGAAATAGCAATCAGCCCCAGCATTTT
TRBJ1-1 TRBD1 TRBV7-2 - CASSGQGGMTEAFF TGTGCCAGCAGCGGACAGGGGGGAATGACTGAAGCTTTCTTT
TRBJ2-7 - TRBV6-5 - CASSYLRSRSYEQYF TGTGCCAGCAGTTACTTGCGGAGCCGCTCCTACGAGCAGTACTTC
TRBJ1-1 - TRBV5-1 - CASSFGAGVSVTEAFF TGCGCCAGCAGCTTTGGGGCGGGGGTCTCGGTCACTGAAGCTTTCTTT
TRBJ1-1 - TRBV5-4 - CASSAGGGEAFF TGTGCCAGCAGCGCCGGGGGGGGAGAAGCTTTCTTT